This TCR beta chain was identified during a study of spatial heterogeneity in lung cancer. As for the study in general: Among detected sequences, beta-chain ones consistently exceeded alpha-chain ones in number. Study-wide findings and caveats: The appearance of ubiquitous expanded tumor TCRs in blood was greater at resection than follow-up.

The time point is: sample taken at primary tumor resection. Sequencing was performed on whole RNA extracted from tumor and nontumor lung tissue, or from frozen PBMC, and the material was left unsorted. Around 68 TRACERx patients with early, untreated non-small cell lung cancer donated samples. This clonotype was counted many times. Its specificity is not known. The CDR3 extends over 11 amino acids. Germline lookup yields CDR1 SQVTM and CDR2 ANQGSEA. Trimming removed 7 bases from V and 4 bases from J; junction bases left unmatched: 2. TCRdb analysed the 5' RACE reads with MiXCR anew, one entry per CDR3 protein. This table holds around 40,000 distinct CDR3 sequences, 5.2% found once.

This receptor was obtained from a female donor with early-stage non-small cell lung cancer. This chain connects TRBV29-1 to TRBJ2-7, with 9 bases aligning to TRBD1. Sequencing used PBMCs, obtained at surgery. As DNA, the CDR3 is TGCAGCGGGGGGACAGGGTACGAGCAGTACTTC. Translating gives CSGGTGYEQYF.